The 10 T cell receptor beta chains reported below all come from one sample, sequenced in a study of T-cell reconstitution after alpha-beta-depleted transplantation in children. The TCRbeta library incorporated unique molecular identifiers. TCRdb redid the calling of the PCR reads with MiXCR, one entry per CDR3 protein. The sample lists about 200,000 distinct CDR3 sequences, 5% to 6.5% occurring once. This sample comprised PBMCs, obtained before TCRalphabeta/CD19-depleted stem cell transplant. The receptors shown here come from a girl younger than two with combined immunodeficiency, due to receive a stem cell transplant.

This clonotype was recorded at least ten times. This CDR3 is CASSFKSSNQPQHF. In DNA form, the CDR3 reads TGTGCCAGCAGTTTCAAAAGCAGCAATCAGCCCCAGCATTTT. This chain uses TRBV28 with TRBJ1-5; D is ambiguous. The CDR3 is 14 residues long. Germline assignment: CDR1 MDHEN and CDR2 SYDVKM. V shed 3 bases and J shed 1 base, with 7 bases lying between them. The full variable domain, in which reference TRBV28 and TRBJ1-5 provide the parts outside the CDR3, is DVKVTQSSRYLVKRTGEKVFLECVQDMDHENMFWYRQDPGLGLRLIYFSYDVKMKEKGDIPEGYSVSREKKERFSLILESASTNQTSMYLCASSFKSSNQPQHFGDGTRLSIL.

This clonotype was recorded many times. The rearrangement uses TRBV12-3 or TRBV12-4 and TRBJ2-6; D not certain. The V and J ends lost 10 bases and 4 bases respectively, with 5 bases between them. This CDR3 is built from 11 residues. CDR3: CATRGANVLTF. The CDR3 DNA reads as TGTGCCACCCGGGGGGCCAACGTCCTGACTTTC.

This clonotype was detected many times. The J gene is TRBJ2-3, the V gene TRBV7-9; D perhaps matches TRBD1 (7 bases). Per germline, CDR1 SEHNR and CDR2 FQNEAQ (reference sequence). CDR3 size: 17 residues. V was pared by 4 bases and J by 5 bases, with 22 bases between. CDR3 bases: TGTGCCAGCAGCTCCTCCGTAGGAGGGGGCGGTGAAGATACGCAGTATTTT. Protein sequence: CASSSSVGGGGEDTQYF. Complete variable domain (other parts from reference TRBV7-9 and TRBJ2-3): DTGVSQNPRHKITKRGQNVTFRCDPISEHNRLYWYRQTLGQGPEFLTYFQNEAQLEKSRLLSDRFSAERPKGSFSTLEIQRTEQGDSAMYLCASSSSVGGGGEDTQYFGPGTRLTVL.

This clonotype was observed at least ten times. The gene calls are TRBV20-1 and TRBJ2-1, with D maybe TRBD2 (6 bases). Germline-derived CDR1 and CDR2 are DFQATT and SNEGSKA (reference sequence). This CDR3 contains 16 residues. Between the trimmed V and J ends, which lost 3 bases and 3 bases, there was a span of 18 bases. This CDR3 is CSASPHREPYYNEQFF. The CDR3 nucleotides are TGCAGTGCTAGCCCCCACCGGGAGCCTTACTACAATGAGCAGTTCTTC.

In its sample, this clonotype was seen a few times. The chain couples TRBV7-2 to TRBJ2-3, with 9 bases that match TRBD2. This CDR3 is 16 amino acids long. Germline CDR1 is SGHTA and CDR2 is FQGNSA. V trimming: 3 bases; J trimming: 0 bases; junction bases outside the gene matches: 4. The CDR3 loop reads CASSFRLAASTDTQYF. CDR3 DNA sequence: TGTGCCAGCAGCTTTCGACTAGCGGCAAGCACAGATACGCAGTATTTT.

Ten or more counts support this clonotype. V and J are TRBV20-1 and TRBJ2-7; D not resolved. Deletions cut 1 base from V and 4 bases from J, with 5 bases between. CDR1 and CDR2 (germline): DFQATT, SNEGSKA (reference sequence). The CDR3 sequence is 11 residues long. The DNA for the CDR3 is TGCAGTGCTAGAGGAGGATACGAGCAGTACTTC. Translated, it gives CSARGGYEQYF.

This clonotype was recorded many times. The rearrangement uses TRBV20-1 and TRBJ1-4; TRBD1 matches 7 bases. The germline CDR1 and CDR2 sequences are DFQATT and SNEGSKA (reference sequence). Trimming took 3 bases from V and 4 from J; bases not matched to a gene: 11. The CDR3 is made up of 16 amino acids. The CDR3 DNA reads as TGCAGTGCTAGGAGGACAGGCGGCGCCCTTAATGAAAAACTGTTTTTT. This codes for CSARRTGGALNEKLFF.

This clonotype was counted at least ten times. The CDR3 sequence: CASSSQGLSNQPQHF. In nucleotides, the CDR3 is TGTGCCAGCAGTTCACAGGGTCTAAGCAATCAGCCCCAGCATTTT. The chain recombines TRBV6-5 with TRBJ1-5; the D gene is possibly TRBD1 (6 bases). Trimming took 4 bases from V and 1 from J, leaving 11 bases between them. The V gene's germline CDR1 is MNHEY and CDR2 SVGAGI. The CDR3 covers 15 residues.

The genes are TRBV20-1 and TRBJ2-7, with TRBD2 matching 8 bases. The J segment lost 6 bases and the V segment lost 1 base, leaving 11 bases of the junction unmatched. The germline V gene has CDR1 DFQATT and CDR2 SNEGSKA (reference sequence). This CDR3 is 15 amino acids long. CDR3 DNA: TGCAGTGCTAGAGTCATGCTGGGACTAGAGGGCGAGCAGTACTTC. Amino acid sequence: CSARVMLGLEGEQYF.

The CDR3, as DNA: TGTGCCAGCAGCTCCTTGGGGGCAGGGGATTCACCCCTCCACTTT. It codes for CASSSLGAGDSPLHF. The chain combines TRBV5-8 with TRBJ1-6, with D possibly TRBD1 on 6 matching bases. Trimming left V 3 bases short and J 8 bases short, with 15 bases between. The CDR3 sequence is 15 residues long. The germline CDR1 and CDR2 sequences are SGHTS and YDEGEE.